This T cell receptor (beta chain) was sequenced during a study of persistence of HIV-infected CD4 T cells. The CDR3 spans 15 residues. The V and J ends lost 6 bases and 4 bases respectively, with 16 bases between them. CDR1 LNHDA and CDR2 SQIVND come from the germline V gene (reference sequence). The immunoSEQ assay was version 4, run in survey mode. Sequencing was performed with immunoSEQ multiplex PCR; in TCRdb, only in-frame clones are kept and a portion is missing. Seen here are 37,000 or so clones, 80% observed once, and the top ten hold around 1.5%. Study-wide findings and caveats: Compared with CD3/CD28-stimulated cells, CMV- and Gag-responding cells showed lower TCRbeta richness. TCR analyses could not target the rare provirus-carrying CMV-responding cells.

The stimulus was lysate of CMV-infected fibroblasts, approximately 9.6 ug/mL. CD40L/CD69 double-negative CD45RO-high memory CD4+ T cells were collected. Turning to this clone: Its antigen is not known.

Sequencing was performed on CD4+ T cells sorted from PBMCs after roughly 19-hour stimulation, taken from a patient who received antiretroviral therapy. This clonotype was obtained from an adult man with HIV who was CMV-seropositive. The V call is TRBV19, the J call TRBJ1-5, with unresolved D. CDR3 residues: CASSARPTPNQPQHF. CDR3 nucleotide sequence: TGTGCCAGTAGCGCGAGACCAACCCCTAATCAGCCCCAGCATTTT.